Following are 26 T cell receptor beta chains from one sample sequenced in a study of cytomegalovirus exposure and HLA in healthy donors. The primer mix had 60 Vbeta and 13 Jbeta primers. The protocol was immunoSEQ multiplex PCR, while the TCRdb copy is restricted to in-frame clones and leaves out a portion. The repertoire holds 150,000 to 180,000 clones, with approximately 69% as singletons. Sequencing was done on a sample of PBMCs. The source is a man in his thirties or forties in good health and CMV-seronegative.

The rearrangement joins TRBV28 to TRBJ2-5; D call uncertain. Gene TRBJ2-7 matches the end of the DNA better, so the J call may be wrong. Germline V gene sequence: CDR1 MDHEN, CDR2 SYDVKM. The CDR3 is 15 residues long. CDR3 region: CASSFREGRDYEQYF. The CDR3 nucleotides read TGTGCCAGCAGTTTTCGTGAAGGCAGAGACTACGAGCAGTACTTC.

The chain combines TRBV4-3 with TRBJ1-2; 11 nucleotides agree with TRBD1. CDR1 and CDR2 (germline): LGHNA, YSLEER. There are 15 residues in the CDR3. J gave up 8 bases and V 0 bases, and 5 bases lay outside the gene matches. CDR3 sequence (DNA): TGCGCCAGCAGCCAAGATCTCCGGACAGGGGGCGGCTACACCTTC. It yields the protein CASSQDLRTGGGYTF.

This clone was counted between two and nine times. The V call is TRBV28, the J call TRBJ1-1; D remains unclear. Per germline, CDR1 MDHEN and CDR2 SYDVKM. V lost 3 bases and J 1 base, leaving 6 bases between the germline ends. This CDR3 has 13 residues. This CDR3 is CASSFVQNTEAFF. The CDR3, as DNA: TGTGCCAGCAGTTTTGTCCAGAACACTGAAGCTTTCTTT.

The V and J genes are TRBV5-1 and TRBJ2-1, with TRBD2 matching over 11 bases. The CDR3 has 15 residues. V was clipped by 3 bases and J by 10 bases; unmatched bases: 9. Germline CDR1 SGHRS, CDR2 YFSETQ. The CDR3 nucleotides are TGCGCCAGCAGCTGGAATAGCGGGGGGGCCGGAGAGCAGTTCTTC. Amino acids: CASSWNSGGAGEQFF.

This rearrangement joins TRBV5-6 to TRBJ1-2; D not certain. CDR1 is SGHDT, CDR2 YYEEEE, per germline. This CDR3 has 12 amino acids. V dropped 2 bases and J dropped 8 bases, with 10 bases sitting between them. The CDR3 region is CASSFVAAGYTF. As DNA, the CDR3 is TGTGCCAGCAGCTTCGTGGCGGCGGGCTACACCTTC. Supplemented by reference TRBV5-6 and TRBJ1-2, the full variable domain reads DAGVTQSPTHLIKTRGQQVTLRCSPKSGHDTVSWYQQALGQGPQFIFQYYEEEERQRGNFPDRFSGHQFPNYSSELNVNALLLGDSALYLCASSFVAAGYTFGSGTRLTVV.

V gene TRBV7-9 combines with J gene TRBJ2-3; D ambiguous. The V end was cut by 3 bases, the J end by 4 bases, with 11 bases between. The germline gives CDR1 SEHNR, CDR2 FQNEAQ (reference sequence). This CDR3 is built from 14 residues. The CDR3 protein is CASSFGLTADTQYF. The CDR3 DNA reads TGTGCCAGCAGCTTTGGTCTCACGGCAGATACGCAGTATTTT.

V usage is TRBV21-1 and J usage is TRBJ1-5. TRBV21-1 is shown as a pseudogene. The CDR3 extends over 16 amino acids. The CDR3 is CASSSVASYSNQPQHF. The CDR3 DNA reads as TGTGCCAGCAGCTCGGTAGCCAGCTATAGCAATCAGCCCCAGCATTTT.

The V and J genes are TRBV19 and TRBJ1-5; D is undetermined. Trimming took 3 bases from V and 0 from J, leaving 9 bases between them. This CDR3 comprises 15 residues. Germline CDR1 is LNHDA and CDR2 is SQIVND (reference sequence). The CDR3 sequence: CASSIVRDSNQPQHF. CDR3 nucleotide sequence: TGTGCCAGTAGTATCGTCCGAGATAGCAATCAGCCCCAGCATTTT. Filled out from reference TRBV19 and TRBJ1-5, the complete variable domain reads DGGITQSPKYLFRKEGQNVTLSCEQNLNHDAMYWYRQDPGQGLRLIYYSQIVNDFQKGDIAEGYSVSREKKESFPLTVTSAQKNPTAFYLCASSIVRDSNQPQHFGDGTRLSIL.

The rearrangement joins TRBV29-1 to TRBJ2-5; 9 positions match TRBD2. Germline CDR1 SQVTM, CDR2 ANQGSEA. The CDR3 covers 14 residues. V gave up 6 bases and J gave up 1 base; unmatched junction bases: 6. This CDR3 is CSVGGGGVQETQYF. The CDR3 DNA reads as TGCAGCGTAGGGGGCGGGGGGGTCCAAGAGACCCAGTACTTC.

In regard to this clone: The junction departs from germline at one end; a sequencing error may be responsible. V usage is TRBV7-9 and J usage is TRBJ1-1; D possibly corresponds to TRBD1 (6 bases). Looked up from germline, CDR1 is SEHNR and CDR2 is FQNEAQ (reference sequence). The CDR3 is 14 residues long. In DNA form, the CDR3 reads TGTGCCAGCAGCCATCAGGGGTGGAACGCTGAAGCTTTCTTT. It translates to CASSHQGWNAEAFF.

The chain links TRBV28 to TRBJ1-5; no clear D. CDR3 length equals 14 residues. V was shortened by 6 bases and J by 5 bases, with 14 bases between the two germline ends. CDR1 is MDHEN, CDR2 SYDVKM, per germline. CDR3 nucleotides: TGTGCCAGCAGCCCCCACTCCCTCCATCAGCCCCAGCATTTT. Its translation is CASSPHSLHQPQHF. The entire variable domain, with the rest obtained from reference TRBV28 and TRBJ1-5, is as follows: DVKVTQSSRYLVKRTGEKVFLECVQDMDHENMFWYRQDPGLGLRLIYFSYDVKMKEKGDIPEGYSVSREKKERFSLILESASTNQTSMYLCASSPHSLHQPQHFGDGTRLSIL.

This sequence joins TRBV25-1 and TRBJ2-3; 12 nucleotides align to TRBD1. Germline assignment: CDR1 MGHDK and CDR2 SYGVNS. The V gene end was trimmed by 6 bases and the J gene end by 4 bases; junction bases not matched to a gene: 8. This CDR3 is built from 16 residues. The CDR3 sequence: CASSTGTGGSADTQYF. DNA of the CDR3: TGTGCCAGCAGCACCGGGACAGGGGGCTCGGCAGATACGCAGTATTTT. Full variable domain (remainder filled in from reference TRBV25-1 and TRBJ2-3): EADIYQTPRYLVIGTGKKITLECSQTMGHDKMYWYQQDPGMELHLIHYSYGVNSTEKGDLSSESTVSRIRTEHFPLTLESARPSHTSQYLCASSTGTGGSADTQYFGPGTRLTVL.

The chain links TRBV19 to TRBJ1-1; D is undetermined. The CDR3 has 13 residues. Trimming cost V 8 bases and J 1 base, with 11 bases left between them. The germline V gene has CDR1 LNHDA and CDR2 SQIVND (reference sequence). The CDR3 sequence is CASGQLENTEAFF. The CDR3 DNA sequence: TGTGCCAGTGGGCAATTGGAGAACACTGAAGCTTTCTTT.

V gene TRBV5-1 combines with J gene TRBJ2-1; D is uncertain. The CDR3 is 12 residues long. V gave up 2 bases and J gave up 8 bases, with 8 bases separating them. Germline CDR1 and CDR2: SGHRS and YFSETQ. CDR3 loop: CASSFVGYEQFF. The CDR3, as DNA: TGCGCCAGCAGCTTCGTGGGCTATGAGCAGTTCTTC.

This clone was observed a handful of times. The chain uses TRBV28 and TRBJ1-2; perhaps TRBD1 as D (5 bases). Germline V gene data show CDR1 as MDHEN and CDR2 as SYDVKM. The CDR3 is made up of 13 amino acids. V was trimmed by 10 bases and J by 4 bases, leaving 16 bases between them. The CDR3 DNA is TGTGCCACCAAGGACCCAAGGGGCTATGGCTACACCTTC. Translated, it gives CATKDPRGYGYTF.

The chain employs TRBV5-5 and TRBJ1-1, with D uncertain. The germline gives CDR1 SGHKS, CDR2 YYEKEE (reference sequence). Trimming removed 2 bases from V and 5 bases from J, with 10 bases in between. The CDR3 runs to 13 residues. In DNA form, the CDR3 reads TGTGCCAGCAGCTTAAGCAAGCTGACTGAAGCTTTCTTT. It translates to CASSLSKLTEAFF.

This clone was counted a single time. The chain couples TRBV5-1 to TRBJ1-1; TRBD1 is a possible D gene (6 bases). Trimming took 2 bases from V and 1 from J, leaving 6 bases between them. The germline V gene has CDR1 SGHRS and CDR2 YFSETQ. This CDR3 comprises 13 residues. CDR3 nucleotide sequence: TGCGCCAGCAGCTTACAGGGGAACACTGAAGCTTTCTTT. Translating it yields CASSLQGNTEAFF.

This rearrangement joins TRBV6-1 to TRBJ1-6; weak D call: TRBD1 (5 bases). CDR3 length equals 13 residues. Trimming left V 3 bases short and J 8 bases short, with 8 bases between. Germline-derived CDR1 and CDR2 are MNHNS and SASEGT. CDR3 loop: CASSDSGDSPLHF. In DNA form, the CDR3 reads TGTGCCAGCAGTGATTCGGGGGATTCACCCCTCCACTTT.

The J gene is TRBJ2-3, the V gene TRBV9; weak D call: TRBD1 (6 bases). Germline V gene sequence: CDR1 SGDLS, CDR2 YYNGEE. The length of the CDR3 is 14 residues. The V end lost 3 bases, the J end lost 0 bases, and 8 bases lay between the germline ends. The CDR3 bases are TGTGCCAGCAGCGCCACAGGGAGCACAGATACGCAGTATTTT. This translates into CASSATGSTDTQYF.

The chain uses TRBV10-3 and TRBJ2-3; 11 bases agree with TRBD2. This CDR3 comprises 15 residues. Losses at the gene ends were 6 bases for V and 2 bases for J; bases not matched to a gene: 4. Germline CDR1 reads ENHRY; CDR2 reads SYGVKD. CDR3 residues: CAIRHSGGDTDTQYF. Here the CDR3 DNA reads TGTGCCATCAGGCATAGCGGGGGGGACACAGATACGCAGTATTTT.

The chain couples TRBV5-4 to TRBJ2-3; 7 nucleotides match TRBD1. The junction had 13 bases not matched to a gene; V was cut back by 3 bases and J by 9 bases. The CDR3 sequence is 15 residues long. Germline V gene sequence: CDR1 SGHNT, CDR2 YYREEE (reference sequence). The CDR3 loop reads CASSSRMSRGGTQYF. The CDR3 DNA reads TGTGCCAGCAGCTCCCGTATGAGTCGAGGGGGCACGCAGTATTTT.

The chain recombines TRBV9 with TRBJ2-1, with D tentatively TRBD2 (5 bases). The CDR3 has 13 amino acids. The germline V gene encodes CDR1 SGDLS and CDR2 YYNGEE. The V end was cut by 0 bases, the J end by 10 bases, with 11 bases between. CDR3 coding DNA: TGTGCCAGCAGCGTAGGTGAGACGGGGGAGCAGTTCTTC. It codes for CASSVGETGEQFF.

V and J are TRBV2 and TRBJ2-3; 9 bases agree with TRBD2. With 4 bases clipped from V and 0 bases from J, the junction kept 11 bases outside the gene matches. CDR3 length: 18 amino acids. The V gene's germline CDR1 is SNHLY and CDR2 FYNNEI. The CDR3 spells CASSVPLPSGASTDTQYF. DNA of the CDR3: TGTGCCAGCAGTGTCCCCCTTCCTAGCGGGGCTAGCACAGATACGCAGTATTTT.

This clone was observed a handful of times. The V gene is TRBV19, the J gene TRBJ1-4; 7 bases are a match to TRBD1. Trimming cost V 6 bases and J 8 bases; bases outside gene matches: 9. This CDR3 is 14 amino acids long. Per the germline V gene, CDR1 is LNHDA and CDR2 is SQIVND (reference sequence). The CDR3 DNA is TGTGCCAGTAGCATGGGACAGACAGCCGAAAAACTGTTTTTT. Amino acids: CASSMGQTAEKLFF.

The chain combines TRBV7-3 with TRBJ1-1, with D tentatively TRBD1 (5 bases). Germline V CDR1 and CDR2: SGHTA, FQGTGA. The V end was cut by 4 bases, the J end by 0 bases, with 9 bases between. CDR3 size: 14 residues. The CDR3 reads CASSYTGMNTEAFF. CDR3 DNA sequence: TGTGCCAGCAGCTACACAGGAATGAACACTGAAGCTTTCTTT.

The chain carries TRBV10-3 and TRBJ1-2, with no clear D. The CDR3 sequence is 14 residues long. V was pared by 3 bases and J by 1 base, with 9 bases between. Germline assignment: CDR1 ENHRY and CDR2 SYGVKD. The CDR3 spells CAISDNADNYGYTF. The CDR3 DNA is TGTGCCATCAGTGACAACGCAGATAACTATGGCTACACCTTC.